These 15 T cell receptor beta chains share one sample of origin, sequenced in a study of somatic mutations in cytotoxic T cells in rheumatoid arthritis. TCRdb's copy holds only in-frame clones and misses some; the assay was immunoSEQ multiplex PCR. This sample yields 10,000 to 12,000 clones, of which roughly 80% are seen a single time; 20% to 25% belongs to the top ten. The sample taken for sequencing was CD8+ T cells sorted from blood. Every receptor here comes from a man aged 45-60 years in good health.

This chain links TRBV27 with TRBJ2-1; 10 bases map to TRBD2. Trimming at V came to 6 bases and at J to 0 bases, leaving 2 bases not matched to a gene. The CDR3 spans 15 residues. Germline lookup yields CDR1 MNHEY and CDR2 SMNVEV (reference sequence). For the CDR3, the DNA is TGTGCCAGCAGAAGCGGGGGGGGCTCCTACAATGAGCAGTTCTTC. Translation gives CASRSGGGSYNEQFF.

This clone turned up a few times. This chain's CDR3 is CASSLVLSSVAYEQYF. Written as DNA, the CDR3 is TGTGCCAGCAGCTTAGTTCTAAGTAGCGTTGCCTACGAGCAGTACTTC. The V and J genes are TRBV7-2 and TRBJ2-7; D possibly corresponds to TRBD2 (5 bases). The ends were cut back, 1 base at V and 2 bases at J, with 15 bases in the middle. Germline CDR1 reads SGHTA; CDR2 reads FQGNSA. The CDR3 extends over 16 amino acids.

J is TRBJ2-1 and V is TRBV4-1, with D perhaps TRBD2 (6 bases). Germline CDR1 MGHRA, CDR2 YSYEKL. There are 16 residues in the CDR3. V was cut by 5 bases and J by 0 bases, with 14 bases left in between. The CDR3 reads CASSYSGLTSYNEQFF. CDR3 bases: TGCGCCAGCAGCTACTCCGGACTAACCTCCTACAATGAGCAGTTCTTC.

The V call is TRBV2, the J call TRBJ2-7, with D maybe TRBD1 (5 bases). This CDR3 is 12 amino acids long. V gave up 3 bases and J gave up 6 bases, with 9 bases separating them. In germline, CDR1 is SNHLY, CDR2 FYNNEI. The chain's CDR3 is CASSDRAREQYF. The DNA of the CDR3 is TGTGCCAGCAGTGACAGGGCTCGCGAGCAGTACTTC. Filled out from reference TRBV2 and TRBJ2-7, the complete variable domain reads EPEVTQTPSHQVTQMGQEVILRCVPISNHLYFYWYRQILGQKVEFLVSFYNNEISEKSEIFDDQFSVERPDGSNFTLKIRSTKLEDSAMYFCASSDRAREQYFGPGTRLTVT.

The genes are TRBV25-1 and TRBJ1-2, with D perhaps TRBD1 (5 bases). The CDR3 is 13 amino acids. Germline CDR1 MGHDK, CDR2 SYGVNS. With 0 bases removed from V and 5 bases from J, the gap between germline ends came to 7 bases. CDR3 sequence: CASSEYQGYGYTF. Written as DNA, the CDR3 is TGTGCCAGCAGTGAATACCAGGGTTATGGCTACACCTTC.

This clone is a singleton in its sample. This chain joins TRBV28 and TRBJ1-2; TRBD1 matches 7 bases. V lost 10 bases to trimming and J lost 4 bases; unmatched junction nucleotides: 12. Per germline, CDR1 MDHEN and CDR2 SYDVKM. CDR3 length: 14 amino acids. This CDR3 reads CAIPSRGTIYGYTF. As DNA, the CDR3 is TGTGCCATCCCTAGCAGGGGGACAATCTATGGCTACACCTTC.

The V call is TRBV7-9, the J call TRBJ2-7, with 7 bases matching TRBD1. V shed 5 bases and J 6 bases; nucleotides not matched to a gene: 7. Germline V lookup: CDR1 SEHNR, CDR2 FQNEAQ (reference sequence). This CDR3 region has 13 residues. The CDR3 reads CASSIETGPEQYF. The CDR3 DNA follows: TGTGCCAGCAGCATCGAGACAGGGCCCGAGCAGTACTTC. Full variable domain (remainder filled in from reference TRBV7-9 and TRBJ2-7): DTGVSQNPRHKITKRGQNVTFRCDPISEHNRLYWYRQTLGQGPEFLTYFQNEAQLEKSRLLSDRFSAERPKGSFSTLEIQRTEQGDSAMYLCASSIETGPEQYFGPGTRLTVT.

This clone was seen a single time. J is TRBJ2-7 and V is TRBV10-3; D might be TRBD1 (6 bases). Trimming pared 10 bases from V and 2 bases from J, leaving 12 bases between. The CDR3 covers 12 residues. The germline V gene has CDR1 ENHRY and CDR2 SYGVKD. The CDR3 is CATVGATYEQYF. The CDR3 DNA is TGTGCCACCGTGGGGGCTACCTACGAGCAGTACTTC.

J is TRBJ2-7 and V is TRBV7-9; a possible D gene is TRBD2 (5 bases). Trimming stripped 5 bases from V and 3 bases from J, with 11 bases between. Looked up from germline, CDR1 is SEHNR and CDR2 is FQNEAQ (reference sequence). This CDR3 has 13 amino acids. CDR3 residues: CASSPRASYEQYF. CDR3 bases: TGTGCCAGCAGCCCGAGGGCCAGCTACGAGCAGTACTTC.

The genes are TRBV5-6 and TRBJ2-7; 7 nucleotides match TRBD1. Germline CDR1 SGHDT, CDR2 YYEEEE. The CDR3 totals 13 residues. V trimming: 3 bases; J trimming: 6 bases; junction bases outside the gene matches: 6. CDR3 DNA sequence: TGTGCCAGCAGCTCGGAGACAGGGTTCGAGCAGTACTTC. This translates into CASSSETGFEQYF.

The chain employs TRBV28 and TRBJ1-3; 8 nucleotides agree with TRBD1. The germline V gene has CDR1 MDHEN and CDR2 SYDVKM. The length of the CDR3 is 16 residues. Trimming removed 5 bases from V and 2 bases from J; junction bases left unmatched: 8. The DNA for the CDR3 is TGTGCCAGCAGTCACAACACCAGGGGGCCTGGAAACACCATATATTTT. Its translation: CASSHNTRGPGNTIYF.

This chain links TRBV6-6 with TRBJ1-2; D is undetermined. CDR1 MNHNY and CDR2 SVGAGI come from the germline V gene (reference sequence). V was trimmed by 11 bases and J by 8 bases, leaving 21 bases between them. This CDR3 region has 13 residues. CDR3 coding DNA: TGTGCCCATGCAAAACGGGGTTTGGGAGGCTACACCTTC. Its translation: CAHAKRGLGGYTF.

V usage is TRBV19 and J usage is TRBJ2-7; perhaps TRBD1 as D (6 bases). There are 13 residues in the CDR3. Per the germline V gene, CDR1 is LNHDA and CDR2 is SQIVND (reference sequence). The ends were cut back, 6 bases at V and 2 bases at J, with 11 bases in the middle. CDR3 amino acids: CASSYRAPYEQYF. The CDR3, as DNA: TGTGCCAGTAGCTACAGGGCACCCTACGAGCAGTACTTC.

The V and J genes are TRBV15 and TRBJ2-7; D not resolved. This CDR3 region has 15 residues. Trimming shortened V by 0 bases and J by 0 bases, and 9 bases separated the two germline ends. The germline V gene has CDR1 LNHNV and CDR2 YYDKDF (reference sequence). Written as DNA, the CDR3 is TGTGCCACCAGCAGAGATAACGGCGGCTCCTACGAGCAGTACTTC. Protein sequence: CATSRDNGGSYEQYF.

This chain connects TRBV27 to TRBJ2-1; D unclear. CDR3 length: 12 amino acids. Trimming removed 3 bases from V and 7 bases from J, with 7 bases in between. Germline V gives CDR1 MNHEY, CDR2 SMNVEV (reference sequence). The CDR3 DNA follows: TGTGCCAGCAGTTTCTATATGAATGAGCAGTTCTTC. Its translation: CASSFYMNEQFF.